This T cell receptor beta chain was observed in a study of T cell responses to AZD1222 COVID-19 vaccine. Whole-study results and caveats: Baseline serostatus was positive in only a handful of AZD1222 recipients. The repertoires were collected only after the peak T cell response. Spike-wide vaccine-associated CD4 TCRs dominated at 160-218 and 743-854. Clonal diversity may have been underestimated in mostly white British donors.

Worth noting for this clone: Antigen: not known.

V shed 5 bases and J shed 8 bases, with 14 bases lying between them. This CDR3 comprises 13 residues. In germline, CDR1 is SGHRS, CDR2 YFSETQ. Profiling relied on immunoSEQ multiplex PCR, and the TCRdb table lists in-frame clones only, not all of them. The sample includes 200,000 to 250,000 clones, roughly 91% of them seen just once. The clonotype comes from an adult in good health. This sequence joins TRBV5-1 and TRBJ2-1, with D perhaps assigned TRBD1 or TRBD2 (5 bases each). The specimen was peripheral blood, collected on day 0 of MenACWY control vaccination. DNA of the CDR3: TGCGCCAGCAGGAAGGGGCCGGAGGATGAGCAGTTCTTC. Protein sequence: CASRKGPEDEQFF.